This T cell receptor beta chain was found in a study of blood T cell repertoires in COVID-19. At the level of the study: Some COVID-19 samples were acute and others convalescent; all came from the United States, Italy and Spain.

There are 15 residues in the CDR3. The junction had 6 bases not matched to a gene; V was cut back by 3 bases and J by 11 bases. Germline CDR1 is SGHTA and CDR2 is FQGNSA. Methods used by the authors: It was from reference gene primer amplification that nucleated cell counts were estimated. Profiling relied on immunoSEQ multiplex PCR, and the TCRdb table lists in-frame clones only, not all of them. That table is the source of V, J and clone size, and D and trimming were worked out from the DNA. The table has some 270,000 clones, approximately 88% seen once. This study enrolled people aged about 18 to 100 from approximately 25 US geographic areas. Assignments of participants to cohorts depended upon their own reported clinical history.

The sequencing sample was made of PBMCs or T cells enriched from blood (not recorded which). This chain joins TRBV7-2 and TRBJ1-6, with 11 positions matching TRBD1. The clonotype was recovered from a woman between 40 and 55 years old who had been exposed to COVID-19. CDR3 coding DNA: TGTGCCAGCAGCTTCGGGACAGGGGGTGAGGCACCCCTCCACTTT. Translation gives CASSFGTGGEAPLHF.